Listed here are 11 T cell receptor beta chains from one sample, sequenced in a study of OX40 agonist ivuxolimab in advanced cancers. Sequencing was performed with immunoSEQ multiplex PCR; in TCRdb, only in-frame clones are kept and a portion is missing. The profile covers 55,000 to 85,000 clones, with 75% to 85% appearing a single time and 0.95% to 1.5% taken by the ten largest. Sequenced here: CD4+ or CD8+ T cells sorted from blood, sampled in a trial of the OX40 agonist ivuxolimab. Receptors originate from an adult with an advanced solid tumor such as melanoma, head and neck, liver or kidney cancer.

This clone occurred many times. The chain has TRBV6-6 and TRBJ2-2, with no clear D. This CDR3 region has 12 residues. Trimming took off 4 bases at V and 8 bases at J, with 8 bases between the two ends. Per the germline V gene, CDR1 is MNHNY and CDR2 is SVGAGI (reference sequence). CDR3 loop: CASSSPVGELFF. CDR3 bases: TGTGCCAGCAGTTCCCCAGTAGGGGAGCTGTTTTTT.

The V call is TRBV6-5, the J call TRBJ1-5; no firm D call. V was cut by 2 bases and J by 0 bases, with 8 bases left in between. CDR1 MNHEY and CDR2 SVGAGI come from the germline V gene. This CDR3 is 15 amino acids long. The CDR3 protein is CASSYPRGSNQPQHF. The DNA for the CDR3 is TGTGCCAGCAGTTACCCTCGAGGTAGCAATCAGCCCCAGCATTTT.

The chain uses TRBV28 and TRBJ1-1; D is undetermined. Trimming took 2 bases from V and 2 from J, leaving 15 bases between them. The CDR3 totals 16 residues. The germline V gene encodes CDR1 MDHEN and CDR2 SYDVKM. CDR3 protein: CASSLIYYGENTEAFF. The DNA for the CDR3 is TGTGCCAGCAGTTTAATATATTACGGGGAAAACACTGAAGCTTTCTTT.

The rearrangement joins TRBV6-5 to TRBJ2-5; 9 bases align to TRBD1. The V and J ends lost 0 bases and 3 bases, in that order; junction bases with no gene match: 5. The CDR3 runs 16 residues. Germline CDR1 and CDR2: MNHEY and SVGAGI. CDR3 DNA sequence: TGTGCCAGCAGTTACTCCTCGGGGACAGGGAAAGAGACCCAGTACTTC. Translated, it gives CASSYSSGTGKETQYF.

This CDR3 is CASSLGRTYEQFF. CDR3 DNA: TGTGCCAGCAGCTTAGGACGGACTTATGAGCAGTTCTTC. The rearrangement uses TRBV7-2 and TRBJ2-1; possible D gene TRBD2, 5 bases. The CDR3 loop spans 13 amino acids. V lost 1 base to trimming and J lost 8 bases, with 9 bases between them. Germline V CDR1 and CDR2: SGHTA, FQGNSA.

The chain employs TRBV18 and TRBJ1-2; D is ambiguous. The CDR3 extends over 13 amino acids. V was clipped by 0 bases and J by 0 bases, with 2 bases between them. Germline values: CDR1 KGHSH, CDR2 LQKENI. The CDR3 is CASSPPSNYGYTF. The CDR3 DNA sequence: TGTGCCAGCTCACCACCCTCTAACTATGGCTACACCTTC.

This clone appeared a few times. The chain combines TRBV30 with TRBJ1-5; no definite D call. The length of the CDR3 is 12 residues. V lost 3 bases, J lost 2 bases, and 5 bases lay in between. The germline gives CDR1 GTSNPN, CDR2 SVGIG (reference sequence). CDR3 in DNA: TGTGCCTGGAGAAACGGCAATCAGCCCCAGCATTTT. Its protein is CAWRNGNQPQHF.

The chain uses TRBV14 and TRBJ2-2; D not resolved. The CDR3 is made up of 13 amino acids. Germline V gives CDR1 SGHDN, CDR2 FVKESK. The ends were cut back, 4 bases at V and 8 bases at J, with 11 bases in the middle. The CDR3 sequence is CASSPHILGELFF. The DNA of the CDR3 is TGTGCCAGCAGCCCACATATACTGGGGGAGCTGTTTTTT. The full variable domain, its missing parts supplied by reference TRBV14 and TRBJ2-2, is EAGVTQFPSHSVIEKGQTVTLRCDPISGHDNLYWYRRVMGKEIKFLLHFVKESKQDESGMPNNRFLAERTGGTYSTLKVQPAELEDSGVYFCASSPHILGELFFGEGSRLTVL.

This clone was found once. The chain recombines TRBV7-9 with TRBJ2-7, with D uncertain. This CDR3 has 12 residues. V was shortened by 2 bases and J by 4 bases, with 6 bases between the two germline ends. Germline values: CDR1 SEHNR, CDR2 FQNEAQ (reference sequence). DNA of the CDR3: TGTGCCAGCAGCTTACAGGTTTACGAGCAGTACTTC. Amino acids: CASSLQVYEQYF.

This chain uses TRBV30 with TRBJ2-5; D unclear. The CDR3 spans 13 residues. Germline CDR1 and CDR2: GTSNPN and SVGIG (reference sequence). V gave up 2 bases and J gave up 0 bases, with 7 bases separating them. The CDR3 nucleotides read TGTGCCTGGAGTAGGAGTAACCAAGAGACCCAGTACTTC. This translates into CAWSRSNQETQYF.

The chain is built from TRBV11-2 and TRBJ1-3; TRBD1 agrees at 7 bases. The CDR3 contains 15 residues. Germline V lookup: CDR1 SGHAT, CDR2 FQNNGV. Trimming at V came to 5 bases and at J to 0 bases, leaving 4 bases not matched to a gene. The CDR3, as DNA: TGTGCCAGCAGCGTCGGGACAGCCTCTGGAAACACCATATATTTT. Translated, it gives CASSVGTASGNTIYF.